A selection of T cell receptor beta chains follows, all from one sample in a study of T-cell memory formation after mild COVID-19. One entry per CDR3 protein results from TCRdb running MiXCR on the 5' RACE reads. The sample holds 280,000 or so distinct CDR3 sequences, roughly 18% seen once. The source material was PBMCs or a T cell subset sorted from them (not recorded which). The receptors were gathered from a man aged 18 to 30 who had mild COVID-19 (a few samples of this study predate the infection). Cell type and time point are not known. Both conserved end residues are part of each CDR3. The D gene is left open where the match is weak. Not every row has a clone size; where given, it reads once, few, many or a size class.

V gene,D gene,J gene,clone size,CDR3 protein,CDR3 DNA
TRBV7-7,-,TRBJ2-5,-,CASSATSLQETQYF,TGTGCCAGCAGCGCTACTAGCTTACAAGAGACCCAGTACTTC
TRBV6-5,-,TRBJ1-1,-,CASSYSPRGGTEAFF,TGTGCCAGCAGTTACTCGCCGAGGGGGGGCACTGAAGCTTTCTTT
TRBV28,-,TRBJ2-5,-,CASNGLQETQYF,TGTGCCAGCAACGGATTACAAGAGACCCAGTACTTC
TRBV5-1,TRBD1,TRBJ2-1,few,CASSLLTGGNEQFF,TGCGCCAGCAGCTTGCTAACAGGGGGGAATGAGCAGTTCTTC
TRBV3-1,-,TRBJ2-1,many,CASSPMGDFSYNEQFF,TGTGCCAGCAGCCCTATGGGGGATTTCTCCTACAATGAGCAGTTCTTC
TRBV7-3,TRBD2,TRBJ2-5,few,CASSLAGVDQETQYF,TGTGCCAGCAGCCTAGCGGGGGTGGACCAAGAGACCCAGTACTTC
TRBV6-6,TRBD1,TRBJ1-5,-,CASSTDRGNNQPQHF,TGTGCCAGCAGTACAGACAGGGGAAACAATCAGCCCCAGCATTTT
TRBV10-3,-,TRBJ2-7,-,CAISEETEYEQYF,TGTGCCATCAGTGAAGAGACAGAGTACGAGCAGTACTTC
TRBV29-1,TRBD1,TRBJ2-7,many,CSVFRDSHEQYF,TGCAGCGTTTTCCGGGACAGTCACGAGCAGTACTTC
TRBV5-4,-,TRBJ2-1,-,CASSLLGPISYNEQFF,TGTGCCAGCAGCTTGTTGGGTCCCATCTCCTACAATGAGCAGTTCTTC
TRBV4-2,-,TRBJ2-3,-,CASSQALAGTDTQYF,TGTGCCAGCAGCCAAGCCCTGGCGGGCACAGATACGCAGTATTTT
TRBV12-3/TRBV12-4,TRBD1,TRBJ2-7,-,CASSLGQADYEQYF,TGTGCCAGCAGTTTGGGACAGGCAGACTACGAGCAGTACTTC
TRBV12-3/TRBV12-4,-,TRBJ1-2,-,CASSFLHSIFYGYTF,TGTGCCAGCAGTTTTCTTCACAGCATATTCTATGGCTACACCTTC
TRBV9,TRBD1,TRBJ2-5,-,CASSVGDRAQETQYF,TGTGCCAGCAGCGTTGGGGACAGAGCCCAAGAGACCCAGTACTTC
TRBV5-1,-,TRBJ2-1,few,CASSLAGGDNEQFF,TGCGCCAGCAGCTTGGCAGGAGGGGACAATGAGCAGTTCTTC
TRBV4-2,TRBD1,TRBJ2-1,-,CASSYRGVVNEQFF,TGTGCCAGCAGCTACAGGGGGGTGGTCAATGAGCAGTTCTTC
TRBV14,-,TRBJ2-1,few,CASSQGRAEQFF,TGTGCCAGCAGCCAAGGCAGGGCCGAGCAGTTCTTC
TRBV20-1,TRBD2,TRBJ2-1,few,CSASLAGGFNEQFF,TGCAGTGCTAGTCTGGCGGGGGGTTTCAATGAGCAGTTCTTC
TRBV5-1,-,TRBJ1-2,-,CASRVRTTDYGYTF,TGCGCCAGCAGGGTGAGGACCACTGACTATGGCTACACCTTC
TRBV6-2/TRBV6-3,-,TRBJ1-2,-,CASSYGDGYGYTF,TGTGCCAGCAGTTACGGGGACGGCTATGGCTACACCTTC
TRBV7-3,-,TRBJ1-1,-,CASSRSGGGAEAFF,TGTGCCAGCAGCCGATCCGGGGGAGGGGCTGAAGCTTTCTTT
TRBV11-2,-,TRBJ1-6,-,CASSLVSEPWDNSPLHF,TGTGCCAGCAGCTTAGTTTCAGAACCCTGGGATAATTCACCCCTCCACTTT
TRBV5-1,-,TRBJ1-1,few,CASSVMGHVGTEAFF,TGCGCCAGCAGCGTGATGGGGCACGTAGGAACTGAAGCTTTCTTT
TRBV2,TRBD2,TRBJ2-1,-,CASRATSGVNEQFF,TGTGCCAGCCGGGCGACTAGCGGTGTCAATGAGCAGTTCTTC
TRBV7-8,TRBD2,TRBJ2-3,few,CASSLAGVLGTGRRDTQYF,TGTGCCAGCAGCTTAGCCGGGGTTCTTGGAACCGGGAGGCGGGATACGCAGTATTTT
TRBV7-9,-,TRBJ1-1,-,CASSFQTVDEAFF,TGTGCCAGCAGCTTTCAGACCGTAGATGAAGCTTTCTTT
TRBV6-5,-,TRBJ1-1,-,CASSYGSGMNTEAFF,TGTGCCAGCAGTTACGGTTCAGGGATGAACACTGAAGCTTTCTTT
TRBV12-3/TRBV12-4,-,TRBJ2-1,many,CASRGNEQFF,TGTGCCAGCAGGGGCAATGAGCAGTTCTTC
TRBV4-2,TRBD2,TRBJ2-1,many,CASSQDALSAIAGAYNEQFF,TGTGCCAGCAGCCAAGATGCCCTCTCTGCCATAGCGGGGGCATACAATGAGCAGTTCTTC
TRBV5-1,-,TRBJ2-1,-,CASSLDRGVEQFF,TGCGCCAGCAGCTTGGATAGGGGGGTCGAGCAGTTCTTC
TRBV7-2,TRBD1,TRBJ2-1,-,CASRGTGGVYNEQFF,TGTGCCAGCAGGGGGACAGGGGGCGTTTACAATGAGCAGTTCTTC
TRBV27,TRBD1,TRBJ1-1,few,CASSIQGANTEAFF,TGTGCCAGCAGTATACAGGGGGCGAACACTGAAGCTTTCTTT
TRBV7-2,-,TRBJ1-2,many,CASSLAGGGSGYTF,TGTGCCAGCAGCTTAGCCGGCGGGGGGAGTGGCTACACCTTC
TRBV12-3/TRBV12-4,-,TRBJ2-5,-,CASSWGALGWGGRQETQYF,TGTGCCAGCAGTTGGGGAGCTCTGGGCTGGGGGGGGCGCCAAGAGACCCAGTACTTC
TRBV7-2,-,TRBJ2-3,few,CASSLPLAPDTQYF,TGTGCCAGCAGCTTACCCCTAGCCCCAGATACGCAGTATTTT
TRBV10-3,TRBD2,TRBJ2-7,-,CAISVDGTNYEQYF,TGTGCCATCAGTGTAGACGGGACTAACTACGAGCAGTACTTC
TRBV20-1,-,TRBJ1-6,-,CSARGRALHF,TGCAGTGCTAGGGGTCGGGCCCTCCACTTT
TRBV4-1,-,TRBJ1-5,-,CASSQVDMGFLRQPQHF,TGCGCCAGCAGCCAAGTGGATATGGGGTTTCTCCGTCAGCCCCAGCATTTT
TRBV3-1,TRBD1,TRBJ2-2,-,CASSRNLGTAINTGELFF,TGTGCCAGCAGCCGAAACCTCGGGACAGCCATTAACACCGGGGAGCTGTTTTTT
TRBV4-1,-,TRBJ1-3,-,CASSQNEDFGNTIYF,TGCGCCAGCAGCCAGAACGAGGACTTTGGAAACACCATATATTTT
TRBV21-1,-,TRBJ2-4,-,CASSKVPGRRLAKNIQYF,TGTGCCAGCAGCAAAGTTCCGGGACGAAGATTAGCCAAAAACATTCAGTACTTC
TRBV4-3,-,TRBJ1-4,many,CASSHGIEEKLFF,TGCGCCAGCAGCCACGGGATCGAAGAAAAACTGTTTTTT
TRBV29-1,-,TRBJ2-1,-,CSVEGDIYNEQFF,TGCAGCGTTGAAGGGGACATCTACAATGAGCAGTTCTTC
TRBV18,TRBD2,TRBJ2-7,few,CASSPPRGSLYEQYF,TGTGCCAGCTCACCACCGCGCGGGAGCCTATACGAGCAGTACTTC
TRBV20-1,-,TRBJ2-3,-,CSAPVVAEDTQYF,TGCAGTGCCCCTGTGGTAGCAGAAGATACGCAGTATTTT
TRBV15,TRBD2,TRBJ2-5,many,CATSPLPGGKTQYF,TGTGCCACCAGCCCCTTGCCGGGGGGAAAGACCCAGTACTTC
TRBV7-9,-,TRBJ1-1,few,CASSLAGGEAEAFF,TGTGCCAGCAGCTTAGCGGGGGGAGAGGCTGAAGCTTTCTTT
TRBV7-9,-,TRBJ1-1,-,CASSLLGMAEAFF,TGTGCCAGCAGCTTATTAGGAATGGCTGAAGCTTTCTTT
TRBV7-2,-,TRBJ1-6,few,CASSQRTARNSPLHF,TGTGCCAGCAGCCAGAGGACAGCCCGTAATTCACCCCTCCACTTT
TRBV11-2,-,TRBJ2-2,-,CASSSGRENTGELFF,TGTGCCAGCAGCTCCGGACGGGAGAACACCGGGGAGCTGTTTTTT
TRBV20-1,-,TRBJ1-6,once,CSARSSDRWDLNSPLHF,TGCAGTGCTAGATCATCAGACCGATGGGATTTAAATTCACCCCTCCACTTT
TRBV12-3/TRBV12-4,TRBD2,TRBJ2-1,-,CASTLVLAEYNEQFF,TGTGCCAGCACCCTCGTACTAGCGGAATACAATGAGCAGTTCTTC
TRBV7-2,TRBD2,TRBJ2-1,many,CASSLDRIGLAGANEQFF,TGTGCCAGCAGCTTAGATCGGATAGGACTAGCGGGGGCCAATGAGCAGTTCTTC
TRBV20-1,-,TRBJ2-2,few,CSASGPSTGELFF,TGCAGTGCCAGTGGCCCGAGCACCGGGGAGCTGTTTTTT
TRBV20-1,-,TRBJ1-4,few,CSARGWGSDEKLFF,TGCAGTGCTAGAGGGTGGGGGTCCGATGAAAAACTGTTTTTT
TRBV6-6,-,TRBJ1-5,few,CASSPSGLQPQHF,TGTGCCAGCAGTCCATCAGGGTTACAGCCCCAGCATTTT
TRBV12-3/TRBV12-4,-,TRBJ2-7,few,CASSLRGGSYEQYF,TGTGCCAGCAGTTTAAGGGGTGGGTCCTACGAGCAGTACTTC
TRBV7-9,-,TRBJ1-1,-,CASSPQRGGEAFF,TGTGCCAGCAGCCCGCAACGGGGGGGAGAAGCTTTCTTT
TRBV18,-,TRBJ2-4,many,CASSPPGPQVAKNIQYF,TGTGCCAGCTCACCACCGGGCCCACAAGTAGCCAAAAACATTCAGTACTTC
TRBV10-3,-,TRBJ2-3,few,CAISAPGWDTQYF,TGTGCCATCAGCGCGCCGGGGTGGGATACGCAGTATTTT